The 11 T cell receptor beta chains in this list originate from one sample, sequenced in a study of Graves' ophthalmopathy and Graves' hyperthyroidism. The TCR beta CDR3 regions underwent amplification from RNA transcripts. Following a first-round RT-PCR that used HTBI primers, a second-round multiplex PCR was carried out. One entry per CDR3 protein, called by TCRdb with MiXCR from the multiplex PCR reads. The top ten clones hold 3% to 3.5% of a sample with 600,000 to 700,000 distinct CDR3 sequences, about 40% of them seen once. The sample comprised peripheral blood. These receptors all stem from an adult man with Graves' ophthalmopathy.

The CDR3 region has the DNA TGCAGCTTAGGATGGGGGTTGGCTGAAGCTTTCTTT. It yields the protein CSLGWGLAEAFF. The chain joins TRBV29-1 to TRBJ1-1; tentative D call: TRBD1 (5 bases). Trimming shortened V by 8 bases and J by 6 bases, and 16 bases separated the two germline ends. This CDR3 is 12 amino acids long. Germline-derived CDR1 and CDR2 are SQVTM and ANQGSEA.

This clonotype has ten or more counts. V and J are TRBV7-3 and TRBJ1-2; a possible D gene is TRBD1 (5 bases). V lost 5 bases, J lost 0 bases, and 22 bases lay in between. The CDR3 is 18 residues long. From germline, CDR1 is SGHTA and CDR2 FQGTGA. The CDR3 region is CASSLKSGAGLTNYGYTF. The DNA for the CDR3 is TGTGCCAGCAGCCTTAAATCCGGGGCAGGCCTAACTAACTATGGCTACACCTTC.

This clonotype was recorded many times. The chain employs TRBV7-2 and TRBJ1-4, with 12 bases aligning to TRBD1. With V trimmed by 5 bases and J by 8 bases, 9 bases remained unmatched. Germline V gene data show CDR1 as SGHTA and CDR2 as FQGNSA. The length of the CDR3 is 16 residues. DNA of the CDR3: TGTGCCAGCAGCGACCCGGGACAGGGGGCGGGGGAAAAACTGTTTTTT. Translation gives CASSDPGQGAGEKLFF.

The rearrangement links TRBV7-9 to TRBJ1-2, with D perhaps matching TRBD1 (6 bases). V lost 5 bases to trimming and J lost 4 bases, with 14 bases between them. Germline assignment: CDR1 SEHNR and CDR2 FQNEAQ (reference sequence). The CDR3 is 14 amino acids. CDR3 sequence (DNA): TGTGCCAGCAGCCAGGAGGGGGACGGCTATGGCTACACCTTC. It specifies CASSQEGDGYGYTF.

The chain uses TRBV29-1 and TRBJ2-2, with 7 bases matching TRBD2. Trimming took 3 bases from V and 5 from J; bases not matched to a gene: 12. The CDR3 has 16 amino acids. Germline V gene lookup returns CDR1 SQVTM and CDR2 ANQGSEA. The CDR3 reads CSVDVGGSTGTGELFF. The CDR3 DNA follows: TGCAGCGTTGACGTTGGCGGGAGCACGGGTACCGGGGAGCTGTTTTTT.

Ten or more counts support this clonotype. The chain carries TRBV20-1 and TRBJ1-4; D possibly corresponds to TRBD1 (6 bases). This CDR3 contains 13 residues. V lost 6 bases and J 7 bases, leaving 15 bases between the germline ends. The V gene's germline CDR1 is DFQATT and CDR2 SNEGSKA (reference sequence). The CDR3 region has the DNA TGCAGTGCCCCGGAGGAAGGGGGTGAAAAACTGTTTTTT. Translation gives CSAPEEGGEKLFF.

This clonotype was counted at least ten times. V is TRBV5-1 and J is TRBJ2-7, with D unresolved. Trimming removed 4 bases at V and 4 bases at J, with 15 bases between. The CDR3 sequence is 14 residues long. Germline lookup yields CDR1 SGHRS and CDR2 YFSETQ. In DNA, the CDR3 is TGCGCCAGCAGCCTATCCGGGCCACCTTACGAGCAGTACTTC. It is translated as CASSLSGPPYEQYF.

The chain combines TRBV29-1 with TRBJ1-2; TRBD1 matches at 8 bases. J gave up 3 bases and V 8 bases, and 2 bases lay outside the gene matches. Germline V gene lookup returns CDR1 SQVTM and CDR2 ANQGSEA. The CDR3 sequence is 11 residues long. CDR3 sequence: CSMTGDYGYTF. In DNA, the CDR3 is TGCAGCATGACAGGGGACTATGGCTACACCTTC.

A note on this clonotype: The junction differs from germline at one of its ends, possibly a read error. CDR3 residues: CAGSELSEGASPLHF. CDR3 nucleotide sequence: TGCGCCGGCAGTGAGTTGTCGGAGGGGGCTTCACCCCTCCACTTT. V and J are TRBV10-2 and TRBJ1-6; 7 nucleotides agree with TRBD1. This CDR3 contains 15 residues. CDR1 is WSHSY, CDR2 SAAADI, per germline.

V usage is TRBV14 and J usage is TRBJ1-6; D uncertain. CDR3 size: 16 residues. Trimming cost V 8 bases and J 2 bases, with 16 bases left between them. CDR1 and CDR2 (germline): SGHDN, FVKESK. This CDR3 is CASPQDFCPYNSPLHF. The CDR3 bases are TGTGCCAGCCCCCAAGATTTTTGCCCCTATAATTCACCCCTCCACTTT.

A note on this clonotype: The junction departs from germline at one end; a sequencing error may be responsible. This chain uses TRBV6-6 with TRBJ1-5; D possibly corresponds to TRBD1 (6 bases). Per the germline V gene, CDR1 is MNHNY and CDR2 is SVGAGI (reference sequence). This CDR3 has 15 residues. CDR3 loop: CASTDRNWRNQLQHF. The CDR3 DNA reads TGTGCCAGCACTGACAGGAATTGGCGCAATCAGCTCCAGCATTTT.